Sequencing of this TCR beta chain was carried out in a study of T-cell memory formation after mild COVID-19. TCRdb used MiXCR to reprocess the 5' RACE reads, holding one entry per CDR3 protein. Found here are about 350,000 distinct CDR3 sequences, about an eighth of them singletons; the top ten hold approximately 21%. The study's findings and limits: The second-wave clones peaking on day 37 were not confirmed as SARS-CoV-2-specific.

This clonotype was seen a handful of times. Antigen specificity is unknown. Trimming at V came to 4 bases and at J to 8 bases, leaving 6 bases not matched to a gene. Germline CDR1 reads LGHNA; CDR2 reads YSLEER. CDR3 length: 14 amino acids. This TCR was recovered from a man aged 18 to 29 who had mild COVID-19 (a few samples of this study predate the infection). Cell type and time point are not known. V and J are TRBV4-3 and TRBJ1-4; 8 nucleotides match TRBD1. The sample consisted of PBMCs or a T cell subset sorted from them (not recorded which). The CDR3 spells CASSPDRGGEKLFF. The CDR3 DNA reads as TGCGCCAGCAGCCCCGACAGGGGAGGGGAAAAACTGTTTTTT.